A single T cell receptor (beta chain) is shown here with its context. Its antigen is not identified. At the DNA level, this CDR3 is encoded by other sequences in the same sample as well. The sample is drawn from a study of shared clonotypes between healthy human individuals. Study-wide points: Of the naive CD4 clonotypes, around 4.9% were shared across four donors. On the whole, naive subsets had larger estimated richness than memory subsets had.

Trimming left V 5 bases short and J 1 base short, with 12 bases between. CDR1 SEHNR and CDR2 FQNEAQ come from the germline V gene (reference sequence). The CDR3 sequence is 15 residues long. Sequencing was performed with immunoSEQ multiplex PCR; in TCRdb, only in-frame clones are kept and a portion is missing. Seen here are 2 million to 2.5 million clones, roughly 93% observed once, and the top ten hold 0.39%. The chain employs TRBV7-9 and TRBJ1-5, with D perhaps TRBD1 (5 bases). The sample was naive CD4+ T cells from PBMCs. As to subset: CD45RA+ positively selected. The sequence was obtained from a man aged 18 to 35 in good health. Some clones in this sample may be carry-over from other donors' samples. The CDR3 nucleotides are TGTGCCAGCAGCCAAGGGGATGGCAGCAATCAGCCCCAGCATTTT. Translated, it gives CASSQGDGSNQPQHF. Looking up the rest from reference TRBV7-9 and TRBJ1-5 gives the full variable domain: DTGVSQNPRHKITKRGQNVTFRCDPISEHNRLYWYRQTLGQGPEFLTYFQNEAQLEKSRLLSDRFSAERPKGSFSTLEIQRTEQGDSAMYLCASSQGDGSNQPQHFGDGTRLSIL.